These 2 T cell receptor beta chains were all obtained from the same sample, sequenced in a study of T-cell memory formation after mild COVID-19. TCRdb fed the 5' RACE reads into MiXCR, producing one record per CDR3 protein. Here the sample spans 250,000 to 400,000 distinct CDR3 sequences, 14% being singletons. Sequencing was carried out using PBMCs or a T cell subset sorted from them (not recorded which). The receptors were gathered from a man aged 18 to 29 who had mild COVID-19 (a few samples of this study predate the infection). Cell type and time point are not known.

Only a few counts were recorded for this clonotype. The chain has TRBV7-9 and TRBJ2-4; TRBD1 matches 9 bases. The CDR3 has 16 residues. The V gene end was trimmed by 5 bases and the J gene end by 5 bases; junction bases not matched to a gene: 10. The germline gives CDR1 SEHNR, CDR2 FQNEAQ (reference sequence). CDR3: CASSPPANRGQNIQYF. CDR3 coding DNA: TGTGCCAGCAGCCCCCCGGCCAACAGGGGGCAAAACATTCAGTACTTC.

At least ten counts were recorded for this clonotype. V usage is TRBV5-6 and J usage is TRBJ2-3; 10 nucleotides line up with TRBD2. Germline CDR1 SGHDT, CDR2 YYEEEE. J lost 0 bases, V lost 5 bases, and 3 bases had no gene match. The length of the CDR3 is 15 residues. The CDR3 sequence: CASRIAGGSTDTQYF. In DNA, the CDR3 is TGTGCCAGCAGAATAGCGGGGGGCAGCACAGATACGCAGTATTTT.